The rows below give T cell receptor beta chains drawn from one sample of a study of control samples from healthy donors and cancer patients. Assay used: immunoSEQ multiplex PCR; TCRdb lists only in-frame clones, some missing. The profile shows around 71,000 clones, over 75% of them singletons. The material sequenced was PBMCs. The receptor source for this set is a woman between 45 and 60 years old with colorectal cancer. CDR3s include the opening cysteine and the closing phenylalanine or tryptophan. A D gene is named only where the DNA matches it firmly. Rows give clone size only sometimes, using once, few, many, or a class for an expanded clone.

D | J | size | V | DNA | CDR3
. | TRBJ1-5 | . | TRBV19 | TGTGCCAGTCCTAGGGGTCAGCCCCAGCATTTT | CASPRGQPQHF
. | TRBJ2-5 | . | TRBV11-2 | TGTGCCAGCAGCTTAAACGGGGGCGTGGAGACCCAGTACTTC | CASSLNGGVETQYF
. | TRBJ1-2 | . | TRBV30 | TGTGCCTGGAGCCCCCTTCTACAGCGGTATAACTATGGCTACACCTTC | CAWSPLLQRYNYGYTF
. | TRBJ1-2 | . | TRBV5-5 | TGTGCCAGCAGCTTGGACGGCGAGCGGGGCTACACCTTC | CASSLDGERGYTF
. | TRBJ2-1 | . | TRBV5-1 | TGCGCCAGCAGCTTGAGCGGCCCCCTTGATAATGAGCAGTTCTTC | CASSLSGPLDNEQFF
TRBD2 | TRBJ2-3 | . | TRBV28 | TGTGCCAGCAGTTTTGGGACTACGACTAGCACAGATACGCAGTATTTT | CASSFGTTTSTDTQYF
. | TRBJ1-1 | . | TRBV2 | TGTGCCAGTACATTTGTGGGGGATCACAACACTGAAGCTTTCTTT | CASTFVGDHNTEAFF
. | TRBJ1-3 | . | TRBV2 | TGTGCCAGCAGGTTAACTAAGGACACCATATATTTT | CASRLTKDTIYF
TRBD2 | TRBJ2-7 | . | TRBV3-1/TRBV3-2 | TGTGCCAGCAGCCAAGGTATTGCGGGAGGTGGCATCTACGAGCAGTACTTC | CASSQGIAGGGIYEQYF
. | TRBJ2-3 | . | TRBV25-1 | TGTGCCAGCAGTGAAGCGGAGGTTAGCACAGATACGCAGTATTTT | CASSEAEVSTDTQYF
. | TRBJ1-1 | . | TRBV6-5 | TGTGCCAGCAGTTACTCAGCCAGGGGCACTGAAGCTTTCTTT | CASSYSARGTEAFF
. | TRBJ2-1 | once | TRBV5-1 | TGCGCCAGCGCCCGCTGGGCCACCTACAATGAGCAGTTCTTC | CASARWATYNEQFF
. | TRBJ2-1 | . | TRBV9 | TGTGCCAGCAGCGTAGCGGGGGGCCTACCCAATGAGCAGTTCTTC | CASSVAGGLPNEQFF
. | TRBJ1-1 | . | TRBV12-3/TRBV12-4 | TGTGCCAGCAGTTTGGCGGGTTACACTGAAGCTTTCTTT | CASSLAGYTEAFF
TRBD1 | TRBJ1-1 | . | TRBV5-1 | TGCGCCAGCAGCTTGAGGACAGGTAGGCCCAACACTGAAGCTTTCTTT | CASSLRTGRPNTEAFF
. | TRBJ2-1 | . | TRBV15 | TGTGCCACCAGCAACCTACAGGGTGATGAGCAGTTCTTC | CATSNLQGDEQFF
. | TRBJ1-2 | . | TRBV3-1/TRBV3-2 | TGTGCCAGCAGTCACTTAGCAGGGGAAACAGACTATGGCTACACCTTC | CASSHLAGETDYGYTF
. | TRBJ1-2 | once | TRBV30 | TGTGCCTGGAGCATAAGCTCCCATGGCTACACCTTC | CAWSISSHGYTF
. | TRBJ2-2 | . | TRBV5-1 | TGCGCCAGCAGGTTAGGGAACACCGGGGAGCTGTTTTTT | CASRLGNTGELFF
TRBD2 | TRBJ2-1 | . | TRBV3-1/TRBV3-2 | TGTGCCAGCAGCCAGTCCCCGGGACTAGCGGGAAATGAGCAGTTCTTC | CASSQSPGLAGNEQFF
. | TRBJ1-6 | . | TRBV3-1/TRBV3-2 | TGTGCCAGCAGCCAAGGTCGCCGGGGGCGTCTTTCACCCCTCCACTTT | CASSQGRRGRLSPLHF
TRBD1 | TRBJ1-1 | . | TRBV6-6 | TGTGCCAGCAGCCGGGGACAGGGAGTAGGCACTGAAGCTTTCTTT | CASSRGQGVGTEAFF
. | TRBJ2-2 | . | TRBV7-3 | TGTGCCAGCAGCCCTAGACGGGGACTTACTAGCACCGGGGAGCTGTTTTTT | CASSPRRGLTSTGELFF
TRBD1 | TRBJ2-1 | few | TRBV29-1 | TGCAGCTTTATCCGACAGGGAAGGGGGAATGAGCAGTTCTTC | CSFIRQGRGNEQFF
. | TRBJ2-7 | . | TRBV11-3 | TGTGCCAGCAGCGGGATCGGGGAGCAGTACTTC | CASSGIGEQYF
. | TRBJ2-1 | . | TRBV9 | TGTGCCAGCAGCGCCTCTCTAGCGACGAATGAGCAGTTCTTC | CASSASLATNEQFF
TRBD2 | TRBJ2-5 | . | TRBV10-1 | TGCGCCAGCAGTGAAGGACTAGCCCCTGAGACCCAGTACTTC | CASSEGLAPETQYF
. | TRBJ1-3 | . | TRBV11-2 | TGTGCCAGCAGCTTAGGGGGAAACACCATATATTTT | CASSLGGNTIYF
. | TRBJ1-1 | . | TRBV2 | TGTGCCAGCAGTAACGTCCAAGGGGCTGAAGCTTTCTTT | CASSNVQGAEAFF
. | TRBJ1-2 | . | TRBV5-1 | TGCGCCAGCAGCTTGGCCGGTTCTTCTGACAGAAGAAACTATGGCTACACCTTC | CASSLAGSSDRRNYGYTF
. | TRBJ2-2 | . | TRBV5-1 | TGCGCCAGCGGCCGGGAGGAGACAGGGGTATCCGGGGAGCTGTTTTTT | CASGREETGVSGELFF
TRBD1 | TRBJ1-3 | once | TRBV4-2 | TGTGCCAGCAGCCATCCCCGACGCGGGACAGGGGGTGTTGGCACCATATATTTT | CASSHPRRGTGGVGTIYF
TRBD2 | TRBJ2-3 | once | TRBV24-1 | TGTGCCACCAGTGACCGGACTAGCGGGGGGGCTACAGATACGCAGTATTTT | CATSDRTSGGATDTQYF
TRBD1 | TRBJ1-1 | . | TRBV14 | TGTGCCAGCAGCCCGGGACAGGGTCCTGAAGCTTTCTTT | CASSPGQGPEAFF
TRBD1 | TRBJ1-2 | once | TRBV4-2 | TGTGCCAGCAGCAGAAATGCCGGGACAGGACTTGAGGGCGGCTACACCTTC | CASSRNAGTGLEGGYTF
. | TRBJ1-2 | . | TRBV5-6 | TGTGCCAGCAGCTTAAGGCAGCTTTATGGCTACACCTTC | CASSLRQLYGYTF
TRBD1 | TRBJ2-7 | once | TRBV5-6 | TGTGCCAGCAGCTTGGGATCGGGACAGGTTGCCTACGAGCAGTACTTC | CASSLGSGQVAYEQYF
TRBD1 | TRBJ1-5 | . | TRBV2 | TGTGCCAGCAGAGACGGGACAGTCAAAAATCAGCCCCAGCATTTT | CASRDGTVKNQPQHF
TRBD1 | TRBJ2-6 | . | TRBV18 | TGTGCCAGCTCACCGGCGGGACAGGGGGCTTCTGGGGCCAACGTCCTGACTTTC | CASSPAGQGASGANVLTF
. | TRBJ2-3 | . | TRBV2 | TGTGCCAGCAGTGCGTTTAGCACAGATACGCAGTATTTT | CASSAFSTDTQYF